The 5 T cell receptor beta chains presented below share a single source sample, sequenced in a study of T cells in Graves' hyperthyroidism and ophthalmopathy. Amplification of TCR beta CDR3 regions used RNA as the template. A set of HTBI primers served as the primers for a first-round RT-PCR of the TCR CDR3. Each CDR3 protein is one row after TCRdb ran MiXCR on the multiplex PCR reads. The sample holds 610,000 or so distinct CDR3 sequences, 46% seen once. The sample comprised peripheral blood or thyroid tissue (not recorded which). The receptors come from a woman under 30 with Graves' hyperthyroidism.

V is TRBV20-1 and J is TRBJ2-7; TRBD1 matches at 7 bases. V trimming: 0 bases; J trimming: 2 bases; junction bases outside the gene matches: 7. The germline V gene has CDR1 DFQATT and CDR2 SNEGSKA (reference sequence). This CDR3 comprises 15 residues. CDR3 nucleotides: TGCAGTGCTAGAGATAACAGGGGTTGGACCTACGAGCAGTACTTC. This gives the protein CSARDNRGWTYEQYF.

Ten or more counts support this clonotype. The chain is built from TRBV3-1 and TRBJ1-1; 9 nucleotides agree with TRBD1. J was trimmed by 7 bases and V by 6 bases; bases with no gene match: 12. Germline CDR1 LGHDT, CDR2 YNNKEL (reference sequence). This CDR3 spans 15 amino acids. In nucleotides, the CDR3 is TGTGCCAGCAGTGTACAGGGGGCCCATAGGGATGAAGCTTTCTTT. It codes for CASSVQGAHRDEAFF.

The table lists this clonotype with a few counts. J is TRBJ1-2 and V is TRBV28, with D hard to call. The CDR3 runs to 15 residues. Trimming stripped 2 bases from V and 4 bases from J, with 14 bases between. Germline V gene lookup returns CDR1 MDHEN and CDR2 SYDVKM. The CDR3 here is CASSLGGGRAYGYTF. The CDR3 region has the DNA TGTGCCAGCAGTTTAGGAGGAGGGCGTGCCTATGGCTACACCTTC.

This chain links TRBV7-2 with TRBJ1-1, with D perhaps TRBD1 (5 bases). V lost 1 base to trimming and J lost 9 bases, with 12 bases between them. This CDR3 spans 13 amino acids. Per germline, CDR1 SGHTA and CDR2 FQGNSA. CDR3 sequence (DNA): TGTGCCAGCAGCTTAGGTACCCAGGGCCAAGCTTTCTTT. Translating it yields CASSLGTQGQAFF. The full variable domain, in which reference TRBV7-2 and TRBJ1-1 provide the parts outside the CDR3, is GAGVSQSPSNKVTEKGKDVELRCDPISGHTALYWYRQSLGQGLEFLIYFQGNSAPDKSGLPSDRFSAERTGGSVSTLTIQRTQQEDSAVYLCASSLGTQGQAFFGQGTRLTVV.

This clonotype was counted a few times. V gene TRBV18 combines with J gene TRBJ1-2, with a possible D match to TRBD1 (6 bases). The CDR3 length is 16 residues. Germline CDR1 is KGHSH and CDR2 is LQKENI. Trimming stripped 3 bases from V and 7 bases from J, with 21 bases between. The CDR3 region has the DNA TGTGCCAGCTCACCCCAAAATGGACCACAGGGTGGTGGCTACACCTTC. It yields the protein CASSPQNGPQGGGYTF.